Given below is one TCR beta chain in context. The CDR3 totals 15 residues. From germline, CDR1 is SGHVS and CDR2 FNYEAQ. With 4 bases clipped from V and 4 bases from J, the junction kept 7 bases outside the gene matches. Clones were read by immunoSEQ multiplex PCR, and TCRdb kept only the in-frame ones, dropping some. The sample has a few hundred thousand clones; around 85% are singletons. The data derive from a study of blood T cell repertoires in COVID-19. The V call is TRBV7-6, the J call TRBJ2-7, with TRBD1 matching 10 bases. The TCR sequence derives from a woman aged 50 to 65 who had recovered from COVID-19. The sequenced material came from PBMCs or T cells enriched from blood (not recorded which). CDR3 amino acids: CASSSRTGGAYEQYF. CDR3 nucleotides: TGTGCCAGCAGCTCCAGGACAGGGGGGGCTTACGAGCAGTACTTC.